The next 30 T cell receptor beta chains were all read from a single sample in a study of blood T cell repertoires in COVID-19. Method: immunoSEQ multiplex PCR; TCRdb's copy keeps in-frame clones and lacks some. The table records 250,000 to 300,000 clones, approximately 86% of them present only once. The source material was peripheral blood. The source of these receptors is a woman between 65 and 79 years old with COVID-19, enrolled during active disease.

Notes on this clone: At the DNA level, this CDR3 is encoded by other sequences in the same sample as well. The rearrangement uses TRBV6-5 and TRBJ1-3, with D perhaps TRBD1 (5 bases). Germline CDR1 is MNHEY and CDR2 is SVGAGI. The CDR3 runs to 15 residues. V gave up 3 bases and J gave up 1 base, with 10 bases separating them. CDR3 sequence: CASSYSRGSGNTIYF. CDR3 nucleotides: TGTGCCAGCAGTTATTCAAGGGGTTCTGGAAACACCATATATTTT.

The gene calls are TRBV7-8 and TRBJ1-2; no firm D call. Trimming pared 5 bases from V and 2 bases from J, leaving 12 bases between. The CDR3 is 14 residues long. Germline CDR1 SGHVS, CDR2 FQNEAQ. For the CDR3, the DNA is TGTGCCAGCAGCAACAGATGGGTGAACTATGGCTACACCTTC. This gives the protein CASSNRWVNYGYTF. The variable domain in full, with the rest retrieved from reference TRBV7-8 and TRBJ1-2, is GAGVSQSPRYKVAKRGQDVALRCDPISGHVSLFWYQQALGQGPEFLTYFQNEAQLDKSGLPSDRFFAERPEGSVSTLKIQRTQQEDSAVYLCASSNRWVNYGYTFGSGTRLTVV.

The J gene is TRBJ1-2, the V gene TRBV5-1, with D tentatively TRBD1 (5 bases). The CDR3 loop spans 15 amino acids. The germline V gene encodes CDR1 SGHRS and CDR2 YFSETQ. Trimming took 4 bases from V and 10 from J, leaving 23 bases between them. The CDR3 loop is CASSPRAGTPGDYTF. CDR3 coding DNA: TGCGCCAGCAGCCCGAGAGCCGGGACTCCCGGTGACTACACCTTC.

There are a few counts of this clone. The rearrangement links TRBV29-1 to TRBJ1-4, with a tentative D call TRBD1 (5 bases). Trimming cost V 5 bases and J 7 bases, with 11 bases left between them. Germline V gene lookup returns CDR1 SQVTM and CDR2 ANQGSEA. This CDR3 has 12 residues. The CDR3 protein is CSVQDTTEKLFF. The CDR3 coding sequence is TGCAGCGTTCAGGACACGACTGAAAAACTGTTTTTT. The full variable domain, with the rest looked up from reference TRBV29-1 and TRBJ1-4, is SAVISQKPSRDICQRGTSLTIQCQVDSQVTMMFWYRQQPGQSLTLIATANQGSEATYESGFVIDKFPISRPNLTFSTLTVSNMSPEDSSIYLCSVQDTTEKLFFGSGTQLSVL.

This chain uses TRBV5-4 with TRBJ1-1; TRBD1 aligns across 7 bases. V dropped 4 bases and J dropped 4; count of bases not matched to a gene: 7. The germline CDR1 and CDR2 sequences are SGHNT and YYREEE (reference sequence). The CDR3 has 14 residues. CDR3 DNA: TGTGCCAGCAGCCGGGAGGGGGCATTCACTGAAGCTTTCTTT. The encoded protein is CASSREGAFTEAFF.

This clone was recorded once. The rearrangement joins TRBV6-5 to TRBJ1-5; TRBD1 matches 7 bases. V lost 5 bases to trimming and J lost 1 base; unmatched junction nucleotides: 5. This CDR3 region has 15 residues. Germline lookup yields CDR1 MNHEY and CDR2 SVGAGI. The CDR3 nucleotides read TGTGCCAGCAGTCCCGGGACAGAAAGCAATCAGCCCCAGCATTTT. Its protein is CASSPGTESNQPQHF.

This chain links TRBV7-9 with TRBJ1-1, with D tentatively TRBD1 (5 bases). This CDR3 has 12 amino acids. V was pared by 4 bases and J by 3 bases, with 6 bases between. The germline V gene has CDR1 SEHNR and CDR2 FQNEAQ (reference sequence). The CDR3 region has the DNA TGTGCCAGCAGCTCAGGGCACACTGAAGCTTTCTTT. Translated: CASSSGHTEAFF.

The chain joins TRBV9 to TRBJ2-6; the D gene is possibly TRBD1 (7 bases). V lost 0 bases, J lost 0 bases, and 13 bases lay in between. The germline V gene encodes CDR1 SGDLS and CDR2 YYNGEE. The length of the CDR3 is 18 residues. CDR3 nucleotide sequence: TGTGCCAGCAGCGTAGGGAGGGGGCGCGCCTCTGGGGCCAACGTCCTGACTTTC. It translates to CASSVGRGRASGANVLTF.

The gene calls are TRBV4-3 and TRBJ1-2; TRBD1 agrees at 9 bases. Germline assignment: CDR1 LGHNA and CDR2 YSLEER. V was pared by 1 base and J by 2 bases, with 5 bases of the junction left unmatched. This CDR3 has 16 amino acids. The CDR3 protein is CASSQATGGVNYGYTF. The CDR3 nucleotides read TGCGCCAGCAGCCAAGCGACAGGGGGTGTGAACTATGGCTACACCTTC.

V is TRBV28 and J is TRBJ1-2; 9 bases fit TRBD1. J lost 5 bases, V lost 7 bases, and 11 bases had no gene match. CDR1 is MDHEN, CDR2 SYDVKM, per germline. The CDR3 spans 15 residues. The CDR3 region is CASTFLGTGRYGYTF. In DNA, the CDR3 is TGTGCCAGCACCTTCCTCGGGACAGGGAGGTATGGCTACACCTTC.

The V call is TRBV12-3 or TRBV12-4, the J call TRBJ2-3, with TRBD2 matching 8 bases. Trimming cost V 6 bases and J 5 bases; bases outside gene matches: 4. This CDR3 contains 13 residues. The CDR3 DNA follows: TGTGCCAGCAGCCGGGGGGGGCAAGATACGCAGTATTTT. Amino acids: CASSRGGQDTQYF.

The rearrangement uses TRBV28 and TRBJ2-1, with D perhaps TRBD2 (5 bases). Looked up from germline, CDR1 is MDHEN and CDR2 is SYDVKM. The ends were cut back, 5 bases at V and 5 bases at J, with 16 bases in the middle. The length of the CDR3 is 15 residues. DNA of the CDR3: TGTGCCAGCAGTCCCCCCCTGACTAAAGACAATGAGCAGTTCTTC. Protein: CASSPPLTKDNEQFF.

The chain carries TRBV9 and TRBJ1-2; 8 bases fit TRBD1. The CDR3 spans 14 residues. Per germline, CDR1 SGDLS and CDR2 YYNGEE. The V segment lost 3 bases and the J segment 7 bases; nucleotides outside the gene matches: 8. CDR3 sequence: CASSAADRGRGYTF. The CDR3 DNA is TGTGCCAGCAGCGCGGCAGACAGGGGTCGTGGCTACACCTTC.

The V gene is TRBV29-1, the J gene TRBJ1-1; D unclear. V gave up 7 bases and J gave up 3 bases, with 12 bases separating them. This CDR3 is built from 12 residues. In germline, CDR1 is SQVTM, CDR2 ANQGSEA. DNA for the CDR3: TGCAGCGGATCAAACAGAGACACTGAAGCTTTCTTT. Translating gives CSGSNRDTEAFF.

V usage is TRBV24-1 and J usage is TRBJ2-1; TRBD2 aligns across 15 bases. The CDR3 totals 13 residues. Germline lookup yields CDR1 KGHDR and CDR2 SFDVKD. V lost 9 bases and J lost 10; bases outside the gene matches: 3. This CDR3 is CATGLAGGQEQFF. The DNA of the CDR3 is TGTGCCACCGGACTAGCGGGGGGGCAAGAGCAGTTCTTC.

The chain couples TRBV19 to TRBJ2-7; 9 bases line up with TRBD1. Germline loops: CDR1 LNHDA, CDR2 SQIVND (reference sequence). Germline trimming cut 2 bases from V and 0 bases from J; bases unmatched to any gene: 5. The CDR3 length is 16 residues. The CDR3 region is CASSIRGTGSSYEQYF. Here the CDR3 DNA reads TGTGCCAGTAGTATAAGGGGGACAGGGAGCTCCTACGAGCAGTACTTC.

In this sample, this clone turned up a few times. The rearrangement joins TRBV2 to TRBJ2-2; 14 bases map to TRBD2. Germline V gives CDR1 SNHLY, CDR2 FYNNEI. V lost 6 bases and J lost 8; bases outside the gene matches: 14. This CDR3 comprises 18 residues. CDR3 sequence reads: CASSVPGLAGAPSGELFF. In DNA, the CDR3 is TGTGCCAGCAGCGTCCCGGGACTAGCGGGGGCGCCTAGTGGGGAGCTGTTTTTT. The complete variable domain, with remaining parts taken from reference TRBV2 and TRBJ2-2, reads EPEVTQTPSHQVTQMGQEVILRCVPISNHLYFYWYRQILGQKVEFLVSFYNNEISEKSEIFDDQFSVERPDGSNFTLKIRSTKLEDSAMYFCASSVPGLAGAPSGELFFGEGSRLTVL.

This clone was seen only once. The chain combines TRBV7-6 with TRBJ1-1; TRBD1 matches 8 bases. CDR1 and CDR2 (germline): SGHVS, FNYEAQ. The CDR3 is 15 amino acids. Trimming cost V 0 bases and J 11 bases; bases outside gene matches: 11. CDR3 protein: CASSLATEAGGEAFF. The CDR3 nucleotides read TGTGCCAGCAGCTTAGCGACAGAGGCAGGGGGCGAGGCTTTCTTT.

The rearrangement joins TRBV28 to TRBJ1-6, with a possible D match to TRBD1 (6 bases). Per the germline V gene, CDR1 is MDHEN and CDR2 is SYDVKM. V dropped 8 bases and J dropped 9 bases, with 20 bases sitting between them. The CDR3 consists of 15 residues. The CDR3 DNA reads TGTGCCAGCGGTGAAGGGGGTTCCCAATTTTCACCCCTCCACTTT. It translates to CASGEGGSQFSPLHF.

The CDR3 is CASSYWWIAGPQETQYF. The CDR3 DNA reads TGTGCCAGCAGTTACTGGTGGATAGCGGGTCCCCAAGAGACCCAGTACTTC. This chain connects TRBV6-2 or TRBV6-3 to TRBJ2-5; 7 nucleotides align to TRBD2. V lost 1 base to trimming and J lost 1 base; unmatched junction nucleotides: 9. Per the germline V gene, CDR1 is MNHEY and CDR2 is SVGEGT. The CDR3 is made up of 17 amino acids.

The V call is TRBV19, the J call TRBJ1-1, with unresolved D. V lost 8 bases, J lost 0 bases, and 16 bases lay in between. This CDR3 region has 15 residues. Germline CDR1 LNHDA, CDR2 SQIVND (reference sequence). Here the CDR3 reads CASHPGGPMNTEAFF. The CDR3, as DNA: TGTGCCAGTCACCCCGGAGGGCCCATGAACACTGAAGCTTTCTTT.

The V call is TRBV2, the J call TRBJ1-5, with no clear D. In germline, CDR1 is SNHLY, CDR2 FYNNEI. V was clipped by 3 bases and J by 6 bases, with 15 bases between them. The CDR3 extends over 15 amino acids. CDR3 DNA sequence: TGTGCCAGCAGTGATAGCAGAAGGGAGATTCAGCCCCAGCATTTT. It is translated as CASSDSRREIQPQHF. Looking up the rest from reference TRBV2 and TRBJ1-5 gives the full variable domain: EPEVTQTPSHQVTQMGQEVILRCVPISNHLYFYWYRQILGQKVEFLVSFYNNEISEKSEIFDDQFSVERPDGSNFTLKIRSTKLEDSAMYFCASSDSRREIQPQHFGDGTRLSIL.

The chain links TRBV24-1 to TRBJ1-3; 8 bases map to TRBD1. Per the germline V gene, CDR1 is KGHDR and CDR2 is SFDVKD. The CDR3 extends over 16 amino acids. Trimming removed 3 bases from V and 4 bases from J; junction bases left unmatched: 7. CDR3 sequence: CATSDHQGAGGNTIYF. In DNA, the CDR3 is TGTGCCACCAGTGATCATCAGGGGGCAGGAGGAAACACCATATATTTT.

This sequence joins TRBV2 and TRBJ2-5, with D unclear. This CDR3 comprises 13 residues. Trimming pared 4 bases from V and 2 bases from J, leaving 8 bases between. Germline lookup yields CDR1 SNHLY and CDR2 FYNNEI. CDR3 in amino acids: CASSAWQQETQYF. The CDR3 DNA is TGTGCCAGCAGTGCGTGGCAGCAAGAGACCCAGTACTTC.

The chain has TRBV24-1 and TRBJ1-1; 7 bases agree with TRBD1. The CDR3 contains 15 residues. From germline, CDR1 is KGHDR and CDR2 SFDVKD. Trimming took 3 bases from V and 5 from J; bases not matched to a gene: 8. CDR3 residues: CATSDSKGGLTEAFF. The CDR3 nucleotides read TGTGCCACCAGTGATAGTAAAGGGGGCCTGACTGAAGCTTTCTTT.

There are a few counts of this clone. The chain has TRBV30 and TRBJ1-1; D gene ambiguous. Germline V gives CDR1 GTSNPN, CDR2 SVGIG (reference sequence). Trimming shortened V by 4 bases and J by 0 bases, and 3 bases separated the two germline ends. The CDR3 sequence is 11 residues long. This CDR3 is CAWIVNTEAFF. CDR3 nucleotides: TGTGCCTGGATAGTGAACACTGAAGCTTTCTTT.

This sequence joins TRBV29-1 and TRBJ2-7; the match to TRBD1 covers 7 bases. This CDR3 has 11 amino acids. J lost 6 bases, V lost 7 bases, and 6 bases had no gene match. Germline CDR1 is SQVTM and CDR2 is ANQGSEA. The CDR3 DNA reads as TGCAGCGGCGAACAGGGGACCGAGCAGTACTTC. It translates to CSGEQGTEQYF.

The CDR3 sequence is CASSLGLLTDTQYF. CDR3 nucleotide sequence: TGTGCCAGCAGCTTAGGTTTGTTAACAGATACGCAGTATTTT. V gene TRBV13 combines with J gene TRBJ2-3; the D is unclear. The CDR3 covers 14 residues. The germline V gene encodes CDR1 PRHDT and CDR2 FYEKMQ (reference sequence). V was trimmed by 0 bases and J by 3 bases, leaving 7 bases between them.

The chain recombines TRBV10-2 with TRBJ1-1; a weak D match, TRBD1 (6 bases). From germline, CDR1 is WSHSY and CDR2 SAAADI. The CDR3 covers 15 residues. Between the trimmed V and J ends, which lost 3 bases and 0 bases, there was a span of 11 bases. CDR3 bases: TGCGCCAGCAGTGAAAGGGGGGGGCTGAACACTGAAGCTTTCTTT. Residues: CASSERGGLNTEAFF.

J is TRBJ2-3 and V is TRBV7-7; 8 nucleotides match TRBD2. Germline assignment: CDR1 SSHAT and CDR2 FNYEAQ (reference sequence). CDR3 length: 15 amino acids. Trimming at V came to 5 bases and at J to 2 bases, leaving 6 bases not matched to a gene. CDR3 in DNA: TGTGCCAGCAGCCCCGGGGGGGTGCCCACAGATACGCAGTATTTT. Residues: CASSPGGVPTDTQYF.